The T cell receptor beta chain described here comes from a study of T cell repertoires in cytomegalovirus infection. Looking at the study overall: Public TCR beta signatures provided an indication of both CMV infection and a matching HLA type.

V gave up 4 bases and J gave up 4 bases, with 12 bases separating them. Germline V CDR1 and CDR2: SEHNR, FQNEAQ (reference sequence). The CDR3 sequence is 14 residues long. MiXCR was run by TCRdb on the reads, yielding one entry per CDR3 protein. This table has about 230,000 distinct CDR3 sequences, 20% to 25% appearing once. The clonotype comes from a human donor in good health (CMV status not recorded). Some clones in this sample may be carry-over from other donors' samples. The rearrangement joins TRBV7-9 to TRBJ2-3; no definite D call. Sequencing was carried out using CD8+ T cells from PBMCs. The CDR3 nucleotides read TGTGCCAGCAGCTCGGATCAGCACGCAGATACGCAGTATTTT. This gives the protein CASSSDQHADTQYF.